This T cell receptor (beta chain) was identified in a study of blood T cell repertoires in COVID-19. At the level of the study: Samples of COVID-19 (acute and convalescent) were obtained from the United States, Italy and Spain.

Clinical history as reported by participants underpinned cohort assignment. Before being deemed recovered, Cohort 3 donors had two negative PCRs, clearance, or symptom resolution. In germline, CDR1 is SGDLS, CDR2 YYNGEE. Trimming cost V 2 bases and J 7 bases, with 10 bases left between them. The CDR3 is 14 residues long. TCRdb keeps only in-frame clones here, not all; method: immunoSEQ multiplex PCR. The sample comprises approximately 130,000 clones, around 83% of which are singletons, and roughly 18% rests with the top ten. The clonotype originates from a man aged 30 to 39 who had recovered from COVID-19. The chain recombines TRBV9 with TRBJ1-6; D unclear. The sequenced sample consisted of PBMCs or T cells enriched from blood (not recorded which). The CDR3 protein is CASSVPGINSPLHF. DNA of the CDR3: TGTGCCAGCAGCGTGCCCGGGATCAATTCACCCCTCCACTTT.